What follows are 31 T cell receptor beta chains derived from one specimen sequenced in a study of blood T cell repertoires in COVID-19. Generated by immunoSEQ multiplex PCR, the TCRdb table keeps only in-frame clones and is missing some. The table records over 250,000 clones, roughly 91% of them present only once. The specimen sequenced was PBMCs or T cells enriched from blood (not recorded which). Every receptor here comes from a woman aged 55-75 years who had recovered from COVID-19.

The J gene is TRBJ1-5, the V gene TRBV18, with TRBD1 matching over 7 bases. Unmatched junction bases numbered 10, after V lost 3 bases and J lost 8 bases. The germline CDR1 and CDR2 sequences are KGHSH and LQKENI. This CDR3 is built from 15 residues. The CDR3 nucleotides read TGTGCCAGCTCACCGGAGGAGGGGGCTTGGGAGCCCCAGCATTTT. Amino acids: CASSPEEGAWEPQHF. The full variable domain, completed using reference TRBV18 and TRBJ1-5, is NAGVMQNPRHLVRRRGQEARLRCSPMKGHSHVYWYRQLPEEGLKFMVYLQKENIIDESGMPKERFSAEFPKEGPSILRIQQVVRGDSAAYFCASSPEEGAWEPQHFGDGTRLSIL.

The CDR3 sequence is CASSLLGADNSPLHF. CDR3 in DNA: TGTGCCAGCAGTTTATTGGGGGCGGATAATTCACCCCTCCACTTT. The chain recombines TRBV27 with TRBJ1-6; tentatively, D is TRBD1 (6 bases). Looked up from germline, CDR1 is MNHEY and CDR2 is SMNVEV (reference sequence). Trimming removed 1 base at V and 5 bases at J, with 9 bases between. The length of the CDR3 is 15 residues.

V usage is TRBV7-3 and J usage is TRBJ2-3, with 8 bases lining up with TRBD2. In germline, CDR1 is SGHTA, CDR2 FQGTGA. With V trimmed by 5 bases and J by 8 bases, 15 bases remained unmatched. The CDR3 loop spans 16 amino acids. Here the CDR3 reads CASSASSGATFGTQYF. The CDR3 bases are TGTGCCAGCAGCGCCAGTAGCGGGGCCACGTTTGGTACGCAGTATTTT. Full variable domain (rest looked up from reference TRBV7-3 and TRBJ2-3): GAGVSQTPSNKVTEKGKYVELRCDPISGHTALYWYRQSLGQGPEFLIYFQGTGAADDSGLPNDRFFAVRPEGSVSTLKIQRTERGDSAVYLCASSASSGATFGTQYFGPGTRLTVL.

The chain recombines TRBV6-2 or TRBV6-3 with TRBJ2-1, with 8 bases fitting TRBD1. CDR1 is MNHEY, CDR2 SVGEGT, per germline. The CDR3 extends over 14 amino acids. After removal of 2 bases from V and 9 bases from J, the junction contained 6 bases not matched to a gene. The CDR3 DNA reads TGTGCCAGCAGTTACGAGGGCAGGGGGCTTGAGCAGTTCTTC. This codes for CASSYEGRGLEQFF.

This clone is a singleton in its sample. The CDR3 sequence is CASSLYRGAYEQYF. The CDR3 nucleotides are TGTGCCAGCAGCCTATACAGGGGGGCCTACGAGCAGTACTTC. J is TRBJ2-7 and V is TRBV11-2, with 8 bases that match TRBD1. The CDR3 runs 14 residues. Germline V gene data show CDR1 as SGHAT and CDR2 as FQNNGV. Trimming took 5 bases from V and 2 from J; bases not matched to a gene: 5.

The rearrangement joins TRBV4-1 to TRBJ2-7; D gene ambiguous. Deletions cut 1 base from V and 2 bases from J, with 9 bases between. This CDR3 comprises 14 residues. CDR1 and CDR2 (germline): MGHRA, YSYEKL. The CDR3 here is CASSQAVIAYEQYF. In DNA form, the CDR3 reads TGCGCCAGCAGCCAAGCGGTAATAGCCTACGAGCAGTACTTC.

The V and J genes are TRBV6-5 and TRBJ2-1; D is unresolved. The CDR3 extends over 14 amino acids. Germline assignment: CDR1 MNHEY and CDR2 SVGAGI. The V end lost 9 bases, the J end lost 8 bases, and 20 bases lay between the germline ends. The CDR3, as DNA: TGTGCCAGTGACATAAGCCCCTTTCTCGATGAGCAGTTCTTC. It specifies CASDISPFLDEQFF.

The chain links TRBV4-2 to TRBJ2-7; D perhaps matches TRBD2 (6 bases). CDR3 size: 14 residues. Germline values: CDR1 LGHNA, CDR2 YNFKEQ. V dropped 4 bases and J dropped 2 bases, with 12 bases sitting between them. The CDR3 bases are TGTGCCAGCAGCCCCCGGGACTTCCCCTACGAGCAGTACTTC. Translated: CASSPRDFPYEQYF.

Worth noting for this clone: The sample carries other DNA sequences with the same CDR3. In DNA, the CDR3 is TGTGCCAGCAGTTTGGCAGGGGGTTCACCCCTCCACTTT. It is translated as CASSLAGGSPLHF. The rearrangement joins TRBV12-3 or TRBV12-4 to TRBJ1-6; 7 bases fit TRBD1. This CDR3 is built from 13 residues. With 3 bases clipped from V and 9 bases from J, the junction kept 2 bases outside the gene matches.

The chain carries TRBV3-1 (or the pseudogene TRBV3-2) and TRBJ2-6; perhaps TRBD1 as D (6 bases). V was pared by 5 bases and J by 2 bases, with 13 bases between. This CDR3 is built from 16 residues. CDR1 is LGHDT, CDR2 YNNKEL, per germline (reference sequence). CDR3 in DNA: TGTGCCAGCAGCTTCCGGACAGTTACTGGGGCCAACGTCCTGACTTTC. Protein product: CASSFRTVTGANVLTF.

CDR3 DNA: TGTGCCAGCAGTGCCGGGACTAGCTACTACGAGCAGTACTTC. Amino acid sequence: CASSAGTSYYEQYF. The chain carries TRBV7-2 and TRBJ2-7, with 9 nucleotides matching TRBD2. The germline gives CDR1 SGHTA, CDR2 FQGNSA. The CDR3 runs to 14 residues. The trim removed 6 bases at V and 3 bases at J, leaving 6 bases unmatched.

V gene TRBV7-2 combines with J gene TRBJ1-2; 10 bases agree with TRBD1. Losses at the gene ends were 5 bases for V and 6 bases for J; bases not matched to a gene: 12. The CDR3 totals 16 residues. Per the germline V gene, CDR1 is SGHTA and CDR2 is FQGNSA. In nucleotides, the CDR3 is TGTGCCAGCAGCGCTCCTCTGTGGGACAGGGGCGATGGCTACACCTTC. It is translated as CASSAPLWDRGDGYTF.

V gene TRBV5-4 combines with J gene TRBJ2-1; TRBD2 matches 14 bases. CDR1 and CDR2 (germline): SGHNT, YYREEE (reference sequence). This CDR3 region has 17 residues. The V and J ends lost 6 bases and 4 bases, in that order; junction bases with no gene match: 9. CDR3 nucleotides: TGTGCCAGCACCCAGGGACTAGCGGGAGTGTCTTACAATGAGCAGTTCTTC. It translates to CASTQGLAGVSYNEQFF. Supplemented by reference TRBV5-4 and TRBJ2-1, the full variable domain reads ETGVTQSPTHLIKTRGQQVTLRCSSQSGHNTVSWYQQALGQGPQFIFQYYREEENGRGNFPPRFSGLQFPNYSSELNVNALELDDSALYLCASTQGLAGVSYNEQFFGPGTRLTVL.

The sample holds one count of this clone. The chain recombines TRBV6-2 or TRBV6-3 with TRBJ1-6, with 10 bases lining up with TRBD1. With V trimmed by 7 bases and J by 9 bases, 12 bases remained unmatched. This CDR3 has 16 amino acids. From germline, CDR1 is MNHEY and CDR2 SVGEGT. The CDR3 is CASTPDRGHDFSPLHF. The CDR3 region has the DNA TGTGCCAGCACCCCAGACAGGGGGCACGACTTTTCACCCCTCCACTTT.

For the CDR3, the DNA is TGTGCCAGCAGCCCAGGGACATCCGCGTATCCCGATGAAAAACTGTTTTTT. Protein: CASSPGTSAYPDEKLFF. This rearrangement joins TRBV7-9 to TRBJ1-4; TRBD1 might be the D (6 bases). V was clipped by 5 bases and J by 6 bases, with 22 bases between them. This CDR3 contains 17 residues. Per germline, CDR1 SEHNR and CDR2 FQNEAQ (reference sequence).

The CDR3 DNA sequence: TGTGCCAGTAGTATAGGTGGAGGGTTTGTAGAGACCCAGTACTTC. It yields the protein CASSIGGGFVETQYF. This rearrangement joins TRBV19 to TRBJ2-5; D is perhaps TRBD2 (6 bases). The germline V and J ends were trimmed by 1 base and 4 bases, with 13 bases remaining between them. CDR1 is LNHDA and CDR2 is SQIVND in the germline V gene (reference sequence). The CDR3 covers 15 residues.

Worth noting for this clone: The sample has other DNA sequences that encode this CDR3 too. The chain couples TRBV7-9 to TRBJ1-4; 7 bases align to TRBD1. After removal of 5 bases from V and 2 bases from J, the junction contained 2 bases not matched to a gene. The CDR3 covers 14 residues. Germline lookup yields CDR1 SEHNR and CDR2 FQNEAQ (reference sequence). DNA of the CDR3: TGTGCCAGCAGCCTACAGGGGACTAATGAAAAACTGTTTTTT. It translates to CASSLQGTNEKLFF.

V is TRBV5-1 and J is TRBJ1-1; 8 bases line up with TRBD1. Germline CDR1 reads SGHRS; CDR2 reads YFSETQ. The CDR3 runs 17 residues. With 0 bases clipped from V and 2 bases from J, the junction kept 9 bases outside the gene matches. This CDR3 reads CASSLVTAGTGNTEAFF. The CDR3 DNA reads TGCGCCAGCAGCTTGGTCACTGCCGGGACAGGCAACACTGAAGCTTTCTTT.

The chain is built from TRBV2 and TRBJ1-1; D call uncertain. Germline-derived CDR1 and CDR2 are SNHLY and FYNNEI. Trimming took off 4 bases at V and 1 base at J, with 13 bases between the two ends. CDR3 length: 15 residues. The CDR3, as DNA: TGTGCCAGCAGTGTCCAGTGGCTTCCGAACACTGAAGCTTTCTTT. Translated, it gives CASSVQWLPNTEAFF.

The chain combines TRBV9 with TRBJ2-7; the match to TRBD1 covers 8 bases. Germline V gene lookup returns CDR1 SGDLS and CDR2 YYNGEE. CDR3 size: 14 residues. Losses at the gene ends were 3 bases for V and 2 bases for J; bases not matched to a gene: 4. The CDR3 DNA is TGTGCCAGCAGCGCAGGACAGGGCACCTACGAGCAGTACTTC. This translates into CASSAGQGTYEQYF.

The V gene is TRBV3-1 (or the pseudogene TRBV3-2), the J gene TRBJ1-1, with TRBD1 matching 10 bases. The CDR3 spans 16 residues. The junction had 17 bases not matched to a gene; V was cut back by 7 bases and J by 9 bases. Germline V CDR1 and CDR2: LGHDT, YNNKEL (reference sequence). CDR3 protein: CASTDLGQGSRRQAFF. CDR3 nucleotides: TGTGCCAGCACCGACTTGGGACAGGGGTCTAGGAGACAAGCTTTCTTT.

The CDR3 region is CAAKRGGPSNEQYF. The DNA of the CDR3 is TGCGCCGCCAAGAGAGGGGGCCCGTCCAACGAGCAGTACTTC. V and J are TRBV23-1 and TRBJ2-7; TRBD1 matches 7 bases. TRBV23-1 qualifies as an ORF whose function is uncertain. Unmatched junction bases numbered 15, after V lost 11 bases and J lost 5 bases. This CDR3 has 14 amino acids.

This clone has a single count. V usage is TRBV3-1 (or the pseudogene TRBV3-2) and J usage is TRBJ1-6, with D hard to call. With 4 bases removed from V and 8 bases from J, the gap between germline ends came to 6 bases. The CDR3 extends over 12 amino acids. CDR1 is LGHDT and CDR2 is YNNKEL in the germline V gene (reference sequence). The CDR3 loop reads CASSLRDSPLHF. For the CDR3, the DNA is TGTGCCAGCAGCCTGCGGGATTCACCCCTCCACTTT.

This chain connects TRBV6-6 to TRBJ1-6; D possibly corresponds to TRBD1 (6 bases). This CDR3 is 13 amino acids long. Germline assignment: CDR1 MNHNY and CDR2 SVGAGI (reference sequence). Deletions cut 7 bases from V and 14 bases from J, with 18 bases between. This CDR3 is CASILTTGETLHF. DNA of the CDR3: TGTGCCAGCATTCTTACGACAGGAGAGACCCTCCACTTT.

The V call is TRBV5-6, the J call TRBJ1-2; D call uncertain. V shed 0 bases and J shed 3 bases, with 9 bases lying between them. The length of the CDR3 is 14 residues. In germline, CDR1 is SGHDT, CDR2 YYEEEE. CDR3 DNA: TGTGCCAGCAGCTTGGTCGCAGAGGACTATGGCTACACCTTC. This codes for CASSLVAEDYGYTF. Full variable domain (missing parts from reference TRBV5-6 and TRBJ1-2): DAGVTQSPTHLIKTRGQQVTLRCSPKSGHDTVSWYQQALGQGPQFIFQYYEEEERQRGNFPDRFSGHQFPNYSSELNVNALLLGDSALYLCASSLVAEDYGYTFGSGTRLTVV.

This chain connects TRBV9 to TRBJ2-1, with a possible D match to TRBD1 (6 bases). Trimming pared 4 bases from V and 5 bases from J, leaving 10 bases between. Germline V lookup: CDR1 SGDLS, CDR2 YYNGEE. The CDR3 runs to 13 residues. The CDR3 DNA reads TGTGCCAGCAGCCACAGGGTCGACAATGAGCAGTTCTTC. Translation gives CASSHRVDNEQFF.

The chain links TRBV5-1 to TRBJ2-1; D may be TRBD2 (5 bases). With 0 bases removed from V and 9 bases from J, the gap between germline ends came to 16 bases. The CDR3 is 15 amino acids. Germline CDR1 is SGHRS and CDR2 is YFSETQ. The CDR3 protein is CASSLGGGGSIEQFF. Written as DNA, the CDR3 is TGCGCCAGCAGCTTGGGCGGCGGAGGTTCAATTGAGCAGTTCTTC.

This clone was observed a single time. The chain links TRBV5-1 to TRBJ2-3, with TRBD2 identical over 10 bases. Germline-derived CDR1 and CDR2 are SGHRS and YFSETQ. V lost 4 bases, J lost 1 base, and 15 bases stayed unmatched. The CDR3 is 19 amino acids. The CDR3 protein is CASSPRGSGGPPGTDTQYF. CDR3 nucleotide sequence: TGCGCCAGCAGCCCCCGAGGTAGCGGGGGGCCACCCGGCACAGATACGCAGTATTTT.

The chain recombines TRBV28 with TRBJ1-1; TRBD1 aligns across 8 bases. The CDR3 has 16 amino acids. CDR1 is MDHEN, CDR2 SYDVKM, per germline. After removal of 4 bases from V and 0 bases from J, the junction contained 7 bases not matched to a gene. CDR3 coding DNA: TGTGCCAGCAGTTCGTCAGGGGGCGCGGTGAACACTGAAGCTTTCTTT. It is translated as CASSSSGGAVNTEAFF.

Here the CDR3 DNA reads TGTGCCAGCAGTTACTCGGGTTTTGAGGGTTCACCCCTCCACTTT. Encoded protein: CASSYSGFEGSPLHF. The chain employs TRBV6-5 and TRBJ1-6; D is uncertain. The V end lost 0 bases, the J end lost 9 bases, and 12 bases lay between the germline ends. The CDR3 is 15 residues long. Germline V gives CDR1 MNHEY, CDR2 SVGAGI.

This clone was observed a few times. The chain carries TRBV5-1 and TRBJ2-2; D not certain. Trimming stripped 7 bases from V and 0 bases from J, with 10 bases between. The germline gives CDR1 SGHRS, CDR2 YFSETQ. CDR3 length: 14 amino acids. CDR3 sequence reads: CASEQKTNTGELFF. DNA of the CDR3: TGCGCCAGCGAACAGAAGACGAACACCGGGGAGCTGTTTTTT.